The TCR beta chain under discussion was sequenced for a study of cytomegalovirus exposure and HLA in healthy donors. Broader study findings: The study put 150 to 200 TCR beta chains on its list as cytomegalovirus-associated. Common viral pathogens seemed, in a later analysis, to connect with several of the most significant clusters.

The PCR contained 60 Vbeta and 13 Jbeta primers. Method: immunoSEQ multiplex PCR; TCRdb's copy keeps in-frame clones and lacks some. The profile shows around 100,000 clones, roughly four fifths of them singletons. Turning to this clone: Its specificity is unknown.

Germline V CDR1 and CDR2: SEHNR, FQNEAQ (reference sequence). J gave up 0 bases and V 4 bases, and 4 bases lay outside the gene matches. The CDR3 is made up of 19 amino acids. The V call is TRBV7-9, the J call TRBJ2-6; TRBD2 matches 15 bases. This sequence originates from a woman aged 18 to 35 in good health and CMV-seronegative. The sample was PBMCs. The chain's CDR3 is CASSSGLAGGPSGANVLTF. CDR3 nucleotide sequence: TGTGCCAGCAGCTCGGGACTAGCGGGGGGCCCCTCTGGGGCCAACGTCCTGACTTTC.